These T cell receptor beta chains were read from a single sample in a study of control samples from healthy donors and cancer patients. The repertoire was sequenced with immunoSEQ multiplex PCR; TCRdb's copy has only in-frame clones and lacks some. This table has more than 95,000 clones, roughly 92% appearing once. The specimen was PBMCs. The receptors were gathered from an elderly man with head and neck cancer. The CDR3 runs from the conserved cysteine through the conserved F or W. A D gene is named only where the DNA matches it firmly. Not all rows give a size; the values are once, few, many and, for expanded clones, a class.

j_call: TRBJ1-1; clone_size: -; v_call: TRBV2; d_call: -; cdr3_aa: CASKTDLNTEAFF; cdr3_nt: TGTGCCAGCAAAACAGACCTGAACACTGAAGCTTTCTTT
j_call: TRBJ1-2; clone_size: -; v_call: TRBV21-1; d_call: -; cdr3_aa: CASSKVTGGKGGYTF; cdr3_nt: TGTGCCAGCAGCAAAGTTACAGGGGGCAAGGGTGGCTACACCTTC
j_call: TRBJ1-4; clone_size: -; v_call: TRBV5-1; d_call: TRBD1; cdr3_aa: CASSGQLNEKLFF; cdr3_nt: TGCGCCAGTTCGGGACAGCTAAATGAAAAACTGTTTTTT
j_call: TRBJ2-3; clone_size: -; v_call: TRBV29-1; d_call: TRBD2; cdr3_aa: CSATSGDTDTQYF; cdr3_nt: TGCAGTGCCACTAGCGGGGACACAGATACGCAGTATTTT
j_call: TRBJ2-1; clone_size: -; v_call: TRBV7-2; d_call: TRBD2; cdr3_aa: CASSFSGSVDNEQFF; cdr3_nt: TGTGCCAGCAGCTTTAGCGGGAGCGTGGACAATGAGCAGTTCTTC
j_call: TRBJ1-6; clone_size: -; v_call: TRBV11-2; d_call: -; cdr3_aa: CASSSRGRSGSPLHF; cdr3_nt: TGTGCCAGCAGCTCCCGCGGGAGAAGTGGTTCACCCCTCCACTTT
j_call: TRBJ2-1; clone_size: -; v_call: TRBV6-5; d_call: -; cdr3_aa: CASTGGAAHEQFF; cdr3_nt: TGTGCCAGCACGGGTGGGGCGGCCCATGAGCAGTTCTTC
j_call: TRBJ1-2; clone_size: -; v_call: TRBV21-1; d_call: -; cdr3_aa: CASSKEPGTMATPSVLSGYTF; cdr3_nt: -
j_call: TRBJ2-5; clone_size: -; v_call: TRBV12-5; d_call: -; cdr3_aa: CASGRTGTMEETQYF; cdr3_nt: TGTGCTAGTGGACGCACCGGGACGATGGAAGAGACCCAGTACTTC
j_call: TRBJ1-3; clone_size: -; v_call: TRBV5-6; d_call: -; cdr3_aa: CASSFVGRGGNTIYF; cdr3_nt: TGTGCCAGCAGCTTTGTGGGACGGGGCGGAAACACCATATATTTT
j_call: TRBJ2-7; clone_size: -; v_call: TRBV6-5; d_call: -; cdr3_aa: CASGAVNYEQYF; cdr3_nt: TGTGCCAGCGGAGCGGTTAACTACGAGCAGTACTTC
j_call: TRBJ1-1; clone_size: -; v_call: TRBV7-9; d_call: -; cdr3_aa: CASSPGDKMYTEAFF; cdr3_nt: TGTGCCAGCAGCCCGGGGGACAAGATGTACACTGAAGCTTTCTTT
j_call: TRBJ2-3; clone_size: -; v_call: TRBV7-9; d_call: TRBD1; cdr3_aa: CASSTGTGMPDTQYF; cdr3_nt: TGTGCCAGCAGCACCGGGACAGGGATGCCAGATACGCAGTATTTT
j_call: TRBJ2-3; clone_size: -; v_call: TRBV5-1; d_call: -; cdr3_aa: CASSLGTADTQYF; cdr3_nt: TGCGCCAGCAGCTTGGGGACGGCAGATACGCAGTATTTT
j_call: TRBJ2-2; clone_size: -; v_call: TRBV6-5; d_call: -; cdr3_aa: CASKPNTGELFF; cdr3_nt: TGTGCCAGCAAACCGAATACCGGGGAGCTGTTTTTT
j_call: TRBJ2-1; clone_size: once; v_call: TRBV10-3; d_call: -; cdr3_aa: CAISESSNRQFF; cdr3_nt: TGTGCCATCAGTGAGTCAAGCAATCGGCAGTTCTTC
j_call: TRBJ2-1; clone_size: -; v_call: TRBV27; d_call: TRBD1; cdr3_aa: CASKAQGAVGPEGPYNEQFF; cdr3_nt: TGTGCCAGCAAAGCCCAGGGGGCAGTGGGACCAGAAGGCCCTTACAATGAGCAGTTCTTC
j_call: TRBJ1-5; clone_size: -; v_call: TRBV6-1; d_call: TRBD1; cdr3_aa: CASSEADRVEQPQHF; cdr3_nt: TGTGCCAGCAGTGAAGCGGACAGGGTAGAACAGCCCCAGCATTTT
j_call: TRBJ1-6; clone_size: -; v_call: TRBV21-1; d_call: -; cdr3_aa: CASSKDRVFTLHF; cdr3_nt: TGTGCCAGCAGCAAGGACAGGGTCTTCACCCTCCACTTT
j_call: TRBJ1-5; clone_size: -; v_call: TRBV12-3/TRBV12-4; d_call: -; cdr3_aa: CASTNVRDQPQHF; cdr3_nt: TGTGCCAGCACCAATGTCAGGGATCAGCCCCAGCATTTT
j_call: TRBJ1-3; clone_size: once; v_call: TRBV4-2; d_call: -; cdr3_aa: CASSQDTGRTLGGRNTIYF; cdr3_nt: TGTGCCAGCAGCCAAGATACGGGGCGAACCTTGGGAGGAAGAAACACCATATATTTT
j_call: TRBJ1-4; clone_size: -; v_call: TRBV20-1; d_call: -; cdr3_aa: CSASSGGYSEKLFF; cdr3_nt: TGCAGTGCTAGTTCGGGAGGATATTCTGAAAAACTGTTTTTT
j_call: TRBJ2-7; clone_size: -; v_call: TRBV19; d_call: TRBD1; cdr3_aa: CASSDRAEQYF; cdr3_nt: TGTGCCAGCTCGGACAGGGCGGAGCAGTACTTC
j_call: TRBJ1-5; clone_size: -; v_call: TRBV10-3; d_call: -; cdr3_aa: CAISVVRADQPQHF; cdr3_nt: TGTGCCATCAGTGTTGTCAGGGCGGATCAGCCCCAGCATTTT
j_call: TRBJ1-2; clone_size: -; v_call: TRBV13; d_call: -; cdr3_aa: CASRDPFYTF; cdr3_nt: TGTGCCAGCAGAGACCCGTTCTACACCTTC
j_call: TRBJ2-1; clone_size: -; v_call: TRBV30; d_call: -; cdr3_aa: CAWRRSPGHNEQFF; cdr3_nt: TGTGCCTGGAGAAGAAGTCCGGGACACAATGAGCAGTTCTTC
j_call: TRBJ2-6; clone_size: -; v_call: TRBV5-1; d_call: -; cdr3_aa: CASSLDGLGANVLTF; cdr3_nt: TGCGCCAGCAGCTTGGATGGGCTCGGGGCCAACGTCCTGACTTTC
j_call: TRBJ1-2; clone_size: -; v_call: TRBV28; d_call: -; cdr3_aa: CASTAPGIYGYTF; cdr3_nt: TGTGCCAGCACCGCCCCCGGGATTTATGGCTACACCTTC
j_call: TRBJ1-4; clone_size: -; v_call: TRBV30; d_call: -; cdr3_aa: CAWSYLGEKLFF; cdr3_nt: TGTGCCTGGAGTTACCTGGGGGAAAAACTGTTTTTT
j_call: TRBJ2-1; clone_size: -; v_call: TRBV9; d_call: -; cdr3_aa: CASSPGPRSYNEQFF; cdr3_nt: TGTGCCAGCAGCCCAGGACCCCGCTCCTACAATGAGCAGTTCTTC
j_call: TRBJ1-1; clone_size: -; v_call: TRBV7-9; d_call: -; cdr3_aa: CASSHPGGAGTEAFF; cdr3_nt: TGTGCCAGCAGCCACCCCGGGGGAGCGGGCACTGAAGCTTTCTTT
j_call: TRBJ2-3; clone_size: -; v_call: TRBV29-1; d_call: TRBD2; cdr3_aa: CSVGSGDSTDTQYF; cdr3_nt: TGCAGCGTTGGTAGCGGGGATAGCACAGATACGCAGTATTTT
j_call: TRBJ1-6; clone_size: -; v_call: TRBV25-1; d_call: TRBD1; cdr3_aa: CASSEWGDRQVGSPLHF; cdr3_nt: TGTGCCAGCAGTGAATGGGGGGACAGGCAGGTTGGATCACCCCTCCACTTT
j_call: TRBJ2-7; clone_size: -; v_call: TRBV19; d_call: -; cdr3_aa: CASSRRPQLTYEQYF; cdr3_nt: TGTGCCAGTAGTAGGCGGCCACAGCTCACCTACGAGCAGTACTTC
j_call: TRBJ1-4; clone_size: few; v_call: TRBV5-6; d_call: TRBD1; cdr3_aa: CASSLGGQGREKLFF; cdr3_nt: TGTGCCAGCAGCTTGGGCGGACAGGGTCGAGAAAAACTGTTTTTT
j_call: TRBJ2-2; clone_size: -; v_call: TRBV30; d_call: -; cdr3_aa: CAWRRGTDIGELFF; cdr3_nt: TGTGCCTGGAGACGCGGAACAGACATCGGGGAGCTGTTTTTT
j_call: TRBJ1-5; clone_size: -; v_call: TRBV18; d_call: -; cdr3_aa: CASSGQGVNQPQHF; cdr3_nt: TGTGCCAGCTCGGGTCAGGGAGTCAATCAGCCCCAGCATTTT